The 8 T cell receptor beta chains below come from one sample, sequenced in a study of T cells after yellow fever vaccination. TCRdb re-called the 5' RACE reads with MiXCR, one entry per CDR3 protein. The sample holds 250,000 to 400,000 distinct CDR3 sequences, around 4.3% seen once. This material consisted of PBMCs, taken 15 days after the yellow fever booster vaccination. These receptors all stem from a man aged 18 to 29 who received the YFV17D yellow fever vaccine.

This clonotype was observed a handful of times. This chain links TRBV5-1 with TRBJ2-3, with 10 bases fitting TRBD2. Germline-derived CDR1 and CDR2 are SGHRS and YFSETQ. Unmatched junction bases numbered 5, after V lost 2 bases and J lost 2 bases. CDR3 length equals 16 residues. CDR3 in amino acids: CASSFPSGGTTDTQYF. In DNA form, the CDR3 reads TGCGCCAGCAGCTTCCCTAGCGGGGGCACCACAGATACGCAGTATTTT.

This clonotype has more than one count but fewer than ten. The CDR3 nucleotides are TGTGCCAGCAGCCACAGGGGTACAGAGACCCAGTACTTC. It encodes CASSHRGTETQYF. The rearrangement joins TRBV7-2 to TRBJ2-5, with 7 bases lining up with TRBD1. CDR1 and CDR2 (germline): SGHTA, FQGNSA. This CDR3 is 13 amino acids long. With 5 bases clipped from V and 4 bases from J, the junction kept 4 bases outside the gene matches.

This chain's CDR3 is CASSLLGGAPDTQYF. The CDR3 DNA reads as TGCGCCAGCAGCTTGCTCGGGGGGGCCCCAGATACGCAGTATTTT. The gene calls are TRBV5-1 and TRBJ2-3, with TRBD2 identical over 8 bases. Per the germline V gene, CDR1 is SGHRS and CDR2 is YFSETQ. The junction had 5 bases not matched to a gene; V was cut back by 1 base and J by 4 bases. This CDR3 is built from 15 residues.

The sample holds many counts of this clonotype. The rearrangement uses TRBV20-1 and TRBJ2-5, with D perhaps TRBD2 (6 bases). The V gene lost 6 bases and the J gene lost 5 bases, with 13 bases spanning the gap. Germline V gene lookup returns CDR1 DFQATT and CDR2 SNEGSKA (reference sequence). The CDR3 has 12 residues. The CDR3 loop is CSAPSAGETQYF. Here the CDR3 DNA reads TGCAGTGCCCCAAGCGCGGGGGAGACCCAGTACTTC.

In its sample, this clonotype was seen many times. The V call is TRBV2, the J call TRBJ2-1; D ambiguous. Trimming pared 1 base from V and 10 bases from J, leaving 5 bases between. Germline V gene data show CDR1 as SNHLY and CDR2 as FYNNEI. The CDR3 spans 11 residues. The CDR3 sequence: CASSEGLEQFF. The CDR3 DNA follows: TGTGCCAGCAGTGAAGGGCTGGAGCAGTTCTTC.

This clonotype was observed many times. CDR3: CASSILPGGQETQYF. As DNA, the CDR3 is TGTGCCAGCAGCATTCTCCCGGGGGGCCAAGAGACCCAGTACTTC. This chain links TRBV7-3 with TRBJ2-5; TRBD2 matches at 7 bases. V shed 5 bases, J shed 1 base, and the junction held 7 bases outside the gene matches. The germline gives CDR1 SGHTA, CDR2 FQGTGA. This CDR3 spans 15 amino acids.

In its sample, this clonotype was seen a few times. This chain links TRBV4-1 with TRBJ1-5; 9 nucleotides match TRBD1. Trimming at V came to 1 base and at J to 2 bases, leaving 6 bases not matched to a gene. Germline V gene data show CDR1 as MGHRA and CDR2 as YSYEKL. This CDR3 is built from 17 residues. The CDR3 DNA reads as TGCGCCAGCAGCCAAGGACAGGGGGGGGTTGGCAATCAGCCCCAGCATTTT. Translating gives CASSQGQGGVGNQPQHF.

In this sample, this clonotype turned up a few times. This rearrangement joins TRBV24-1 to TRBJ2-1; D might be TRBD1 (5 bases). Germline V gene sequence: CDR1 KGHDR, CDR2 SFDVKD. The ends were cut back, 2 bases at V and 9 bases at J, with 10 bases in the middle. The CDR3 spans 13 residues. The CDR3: CATSDSGYAEQFF. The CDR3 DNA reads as TGTGCCACCAGTGATTCAGGGTATGCTGAGCAGTTCTTC.